This T cell receptor beta chain is from a study of T-cell reconstitution after alpha-beta-depleted transplantation in children. Molecular barcoding with unique molecular identifiers was used for the TCRbeta library. One entry per CDR3 protein, called by TCRdb with MiXCR from the PCR reads. Of over 200,000 distinct CDR3 sequences in the sample, roughly a sixth were seen once. With regard to this clonotype: Antigen specificity is unknown.

General study results and limits: Diversity and T-cell counts at one year after transplant derived mostly from new T cells.

V was pared by 4 bases and J by 6 bases, with 25 bases between. Germline V gene lookup returns CDR1 SQVTM and CDR2 ANQGSEA. The CDR3 loop spans 16 amino acids. The source material was PBMCs, mostly from graft donor cells, sampled 360 days after TCRalphabeta/CD19-depleted stem cell transplant. The genes are TRBV29-1 and TRBJ2-7; D is perhaps TRBD2 (5 bases). This TCR was sampled from a male patient under 10 years old who had a stem cell transplant for acute lymphoblastic leukemia, so the T cells may come from the graft donor. CDR3 coding DNA: TGCAGCGTTGGGTCACGGTCTGGGGAGCTCTTATTCGAGCAGTACTTC. Protein sequence: CSVGSRSGELLFEQYF.